The sequence of this TCR beta chain was determined in a study of OX40 agonist ivuxolimab in advanced cancers. The overall study: Administration of intravenous ivuxolimab to patients occurred every 2 weeks at 0.01 to 10 mg/kg.

V gave up 8 bases and J gave up 4 bases, with 14 bases separating them. Looked up from germline, CDR1 is MNHEY and CDR2 is SMNVEV (reference sequence). The CDR3 totals 14 residues. Findings of the study overall: In the expanded peripheral T cells, antigen specificity was never determined. The CD4+ and CD8+ T cells in the blood had expanded clonally by week 6 at 0.1 to 3.0 mg/kg.

As to this clone: Its matching antigen is unknown.

Data came from immunoSEQ multiplex PCR; TCRdb stores just in-frame clones and leaves some out. The data show approximately 60,000 clones, 91% seen once. This sequence joins TRBV27 and TRBJ1-4; D not resolved. The source is an adult with an advanced solid tumor such as melanoma, head and neck, liver or kidney cancer. The specimen comprised CD4+ or CD8+ T cells sorted from blood, sampled in a trial of the OX40 agonist ivuxolimab. This chain's CDR3 is CASAMNSGNEKLFF. CDR3 in DNA: TGTGCCAGCGCTATGAACTCCGGTAATGAAAAACTGTTTTTT.